This TCR beta chain was recovered during a study of neurological immune-mediated disorders. For the study at large: Secondary progressive disease was present in 3, and relapsing-remitting disease in 31, of the approximately 35 multiple sclerosis patients.

The CDR3 has 16 amino acids. Germline loops: CDR1 SGHRS, CDR2 YFSETQ. V gave up 2 bases and J gave up 6 bases, with 18 bases separating them. TCRdb reanalysed the 5' RACE reads using MiXCR and keeps one entry per CDR3 protein. The table records just under 60,000 distinct CDR3 sequences, roughly 3.2% of them present only once. The unsorted libraries had their origin in 2 million PBMCs stored at -80 C. This clonotype was recorded at least ten times. Its target is unknown. Study observations and caveats: HTLV-1-associated myelopathy had the most TCR clonal expansion, and multiple sclerosis had the least, less than healthy controls. A possible signature was seen in one related-CDR3 cluster, into which phylogenetic grouping placed the repertoires of 18 of 34 multiple sclerosis patients.

The chain couples TRBV5-1 to TRBJ2-1, with D possibly being TRBD2 (6 bases). The receptor comes from a woman aged 25 to 39 with multiple sclerosis. Material for sequencing was PBMCs. CDR3 sequence (DNA): TGCGCCAGCAGCTTTGGCCTTGGAGGGATTGTCAATGAGCAGTTCTTC. Translated: CASSFGLGGIVNEQFF.